One and the same sample provided the 16 T cell receptor beta chains below, sequenced in a study of T-cell memory formation after mild COVID-19 (dated by TCRdb to the early 2020s). Library preparation used 5' RACE. Sequencing took place on an Illumina NovaSeq 6000. Using fastp trimming at Q25 and MiXCR clonotype assembly, TCRdb reanalyzed the public sequencing data and kept in-frame beta chains. Here each entry gathers all rows of one CDR3 protein and keeps the most common genes and DNA. Across this sample there are around 510,000 distinct CDR3 sequences, with roughly a fifth seen only once. Clones ranked in the top ten supply under 8.5% of the sample. The source material was PBMCs or a T cell subset sorted from them (not recorded which). The source of these receptors is an adult woman who had mild COVID-19 (a few samples of this study predate the infection). The sample titles of this study are shuffled in the database, so cell type and time point are left out; the donor was told from shared clones.

CDR3 loop: CATKPGTLGQGLHEQFF. The CDR3 nucleotides are TGTGCCACCAAGCCAGGGACGCTGGGACAGGGGCTCCATGAGCAGTTCTTC. V is TRBV24-1 and J is TRBJ2-1; 10 bases line up with TRBD1. Germline V gives CDR1 KGHDR, CDR2 SFDVKD. The V and J ends lost 8 bases and 8 bases, in that order; junction bases with no gene match: 17. The CDR3 loop spans 17 amino acids.

The chain links TRBV5-1 to TRBJ2-3, with D uncertain. V was cut by 3 bases and J by 4 bases, with 18 bases left in between. Germline CDR1 is SGHRS and CDR2 is YFSETQ. This CDR3 is built from 16 residues. CDR3 bases: TGCGCCAGCAGCTGGGATACCACGACTGACTCAGATACGCAGTATTTT. This sequence encodes CASSWDTTTDSDTQYF.

This clonotype was picked up a small number of times. The chain has TRBV9 and TRBJ2-1; 7 bases line up with TRBD1. After removal of 2 bases from V and 4 bases from J, the junction contained 6 bases not matched to a gene. Germline loops: CDR1 SGDLS, CDR2 YYNGEE. CDR3 size: 15 residues. CDR3 region: CASSVRTGQYNEQFF. The CDR3 nucleotides are TGTGCCAGCAGCGTTCGGACAGGCCAATACAATGAGCAGTTCTTC.

The chain uses TRBV3-1 and TRBJ2-6; the D gene is possibly TRBD1 (6 bases). The CDR3 length is 18 residues. The germline V and J ends were trimmed by 1 base and 0 bases, with 13 bases remaining between them. Germline V CDR1 and CDR2: LGHDT, YNNKEL (reference sequence). CDR3 sequence (DNA): TGTGCCAGCAGCCAAGTCGAGACAGGACGCTCTGGGGCCAACGTCCTGACTTTC. This translates into CASSQVETGRSGANVLTF.

This clonotype was picked up a small number of times. The V gene is TRBV5-1, the J gene TRBJ2-2; D not resolved. Per the germline V gene, CDR1 is SGHRS and CDR2 is YFSETQ. The ends were cut back, 3 bases at V and 2 bases at J, with 8 bases in the middle. The CDR3 spans 14 residues. CDR3 in amino acids: CASSYEHNTGELFF. The DNA of the CDR3 is TGCGCCAGCAGCTACGAACATAACACCGGGGAGCTGTTTTTT. The variable domain in full, with the rest retrieved from reference TRBV5-1 and TRBJ2-2, is KAGVTQTPRYLIKTRGQQVTLSCSPISGHRSVSWYQQTPGQGLQFLFEYFSETQRNKGNFPGRFSGRQFSNSRSEMNVSTLELGDSALYLCASSYEHNTGELFFGEGSRLTVL.

This clonotype was seen a few times. The CDR3 sequence: CATSRDKARQETQYF. The CDR3 DNA is TGTGCCACCAGCAGAGATAAAGCCCGTCAAGAGACCCAGTACTTC. J is TRBJ2-5 and V is TRBV15, with D hard to call. The V gene lost 0 bases and the J gene lost 2 bases, with 10 bases spanning the gap. This CDR3 is 15 amino acids long. Per germline, CDR1 LNHNV and CDR2 YYDKDF (reference sequence).

The CDR3 DNA follows: TGTGCCAGCAGCTCCTTGGGGGGGGAGCAGTACTTC. It specifies CASSSLGGEQYF. The V gene is TRBV11-2, the J gene TRBJ2-7; 7 bases are shared with TRBD2. This CDR3 comprises 12 residues. Per germline, CDR1 SGHAT and CDR2 FQNNGV. The ends lost 4 bases at V and 7 bases at J; junction bases unmatched: 4.

This clonotype was detected only a few times. The chain combines TRBV12-5 with TRBJ1-2; 12 bases line up with TRBD1. Per germline, CDR1 LGHNT and CDR2 FRNRAP. CDR3 size: 17 residues. Unmatched junction bases numbered 10, after V lost 3 bases and J lost 5 bases. CDR3 sequence: CASGFVPGTGGPYGYTF. The CDR3 nucleotides read TGTGCTAGTGGTTTCGTTCCCGGGACAGGGGGCCCATATGGCTACACCTTC.

This clonotype was recorded at least ten times. The CDR3 sequence is CASSLATAGNTIYF. DNA for the CDR3: TGTGCCAGCAGCTTAGCGACAGCTGGAAACACCATATATTTT. The chain carries TRBV7-9 and TRBJ1-3, with D possibly being TRBD1 (5 bases). The CDR3 loop spans 14 amino acids. V was pared by 0 bases and J by 2 bases, with 5 bases between. The germline CDR1 and CDR2 sequences are SEHNR and FQNEAQ (reference sequence).

This clonotype was counted only a few times. CDR3: CASSYRRDRGHEQYF. In DNA form, the CDR3 reads TGTGCCAGCAGTTACCGCCGGGACAGGGGCCACGAGCAGTACTTC. This chain uses TRBV12-3 or TRBV12-4 with TRBJ2-7; 10 nucleotides line up with TRBD1. After removal of 4 bases from V and 5 bases from J, the junction contained 8 bases not matched to a gene. The CDR3 is 15 residues long.

The rearrangement joins TRBV19 to TRBJ1-2; D is possibly TRBD1 (6 bases). CDR3 size: 14 residues. Germline V gene sequence: CDR1 LNHDA, CDR2 SQIVND (reference sequence). V shed 9 bases and J shed 2 bases, with 16 bases lying between them. The CDR3 reads CASERKGVNYGYTF. In DNA form, the CDR3 reads TGTGCCAGCGAGAGAAAGGGGGTAAACTATGGCTACACCTTC.

A few counts support this clonotype. The chain has TRBV6-5 and TRBJ2-3; possible D gene TRBD2, 6 bases. Trimming cost V 6 bases and J 5 bases, with 12 bases left between them. The CDR3 runs to 13 residues. The germline V gene encodes CDR1 MNHEY and CDR2 SVGAGI. The CDR3 DNA is TGTGCCAGCAGACGGACTACCAGAGATACGCAGTATTTT. This encodes CASRRTTRDTQYF.

The V gene is TRBV15, the J gene TRBJ2-5; the match to TRBD1 covers 8 bases. The germline V gene encodes CDR1 LNHNV and CDR2 YYDKDF (reference sequence). The CDR3 sequence is 14 residues long. V shed 5 bases, J shed 2 bases, and the junction held 4 bases outside the gene matches. The CDR3 is CATSSRQGQETQYF. The CDR3 bases are TGTGCCACCAGCTCCCGACAGGGGCAAGAGACCCAGTACTTC.

The CDR3 bases are TGCGCCAGCAGCTTGCAAGAGGTTAGCTCCTACAATGAGCAGTTCTTC. The encoded protein is CASSLQEVSSYNEQFF. The chain recombines TRBV5-1 with TRBJ2-1; D ambiguous. The V end was cut by 1 base, the J end by 0 bases, with 11 bases between. The germline V gene encodes CDR1 SGHRS and CDR2 YFSETQ. The CDR3 is made up of 16 amino acids. The whole variable domain, remainder taken from reference TRBV5-1 and TRBJ2-1, is KAGVTQTPRYLIKTRGQQVTLSCSPISGHRSVSWYQQTPGQGLQFLFEYFSETQRNKGNFPGRFSGRQFSNSRSEMNVSTLELGDSALYLCASSLQEVSSYNEQFFGPGTRLTVL.

This sequence joins TRBV12-3 or TRBV12-4 and TRBJ1-2; the match to TRBD1 covers 9 bases. This CDR3 has 14 amino acids. V trimming: 6 bases; J trimming: 4 bases; junction bases outside the gene matches: 6. In DNA form, the CDR3 reads TGTGCCAGCAGATTCTCACAGGGGGCCTATGGCTACACCTTC. This gives the protein CASRFSQGAYGYTF.

This clonotype was found a few times. J is TRBJ2-5 and V is TRBV5-1, with no clear D. The germline CDR1 and CDR2 sequences are SGHRS and YFSETQ. The V and J ends lost 7 bases and 6 bases respectively, with 13 bases between them. The CDR3 consists of 12 residues. The CDR3 sequence is CASPGPGQTQYF. Written as DNA, the CDR3 is TGCGCCAGCCCGGGCCCCGGGCAGACCCAGTACTTC.